This T cell receptor beta chain was identified during a study of T cell repertoires in cytomegalovirus infection. Study-wide background: An indication of both CMV infection and matching HLA type came from public TCR beta signatures.

TCRdb reprocessed the reads via MiXCR and lists one record per CDR3 protein. This sample carries about 740,000 distinct CDR3 sequences, roughly 36% of them seen once, and the ten largest clones take more than 2.5%. Trimming removed 3 bases from V and 0 bases from J, with 22 bases in between. Per germline, CDR1 LGHNA and CDR2 YSLEER. The CDR3 consists of 19 residues. The receptor was isolated from a human donor in good health (CMV status not recorded). Some clones in this sample may be carry-over from other donors' samples. Sequencing was carried out using PBMCs. This chain links TRBV4-3 with TRBJ2-3; D is ambiguous. The CDR3 is CASSHPPAGQHASTDTQYF. The CDR3 DNA reads TGCGCCAGCAGCCACCCTCCCGCAGGCCAGCATGCTAGCACAGATACGCAGTATTTT.